The T cell receptor (beta chain) described here comes from a study of T cell changes during pregnancy in multiple sclerosis. V lost 5 bases to trimming and J lost 7 bases; unmatched junction nucleotides: 13. Germline V gene lookup returns CDR1 MDHEN and CDR2 SYDVKM. The CDR3 extends over 16 amino acids. Clones were sequenced by immunoSEQ multiplex PCR, and TCRdb holds only the in-frame ones, with some missing. The table has approximately 47,000 clones, 80% to 90% seen once; the top ten hold about 1.8%. This sequence originates from a female donor with multiple sclerosis, enrolled in a pregnancy study. The J gene is TRBJ2-3, the V gene TRBV28; 9 bases align to TRBD2. Sequences were derived from peripheral blood, sampled in the first trimester of pregnancy. The CDR3 sequence: CASSPALSGGPYTQYF. CDR3 coding DNA: TGTGCCAGCAGTCCCGCCCTAAGCGGGGGGCCCTATACGCAGTATTTT.